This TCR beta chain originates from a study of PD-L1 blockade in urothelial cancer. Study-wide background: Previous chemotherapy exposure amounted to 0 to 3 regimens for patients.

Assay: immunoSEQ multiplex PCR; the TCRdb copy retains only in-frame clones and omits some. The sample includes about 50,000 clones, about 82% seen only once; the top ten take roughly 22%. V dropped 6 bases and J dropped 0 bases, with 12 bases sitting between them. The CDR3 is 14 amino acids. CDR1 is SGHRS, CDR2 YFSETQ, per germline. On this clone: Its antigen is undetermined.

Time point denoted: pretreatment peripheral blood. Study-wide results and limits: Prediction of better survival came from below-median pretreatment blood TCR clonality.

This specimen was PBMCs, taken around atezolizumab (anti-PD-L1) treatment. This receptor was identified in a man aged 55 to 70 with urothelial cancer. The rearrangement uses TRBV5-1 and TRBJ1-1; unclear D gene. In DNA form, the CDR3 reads TGCGCCAGCACCCCTAGACCGGTGAACACTGAAGCTTTCTTT. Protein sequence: CASTPRPVNTEAFF.